The 32 T cell receptor beta chains listed next were all sequenced from one sample in a study of STAT5B mutations in CD4+ large granular lymphocyte leukemia. Only in-frame clones appear in the TCRdb table, and some are missing; sequencing was by immunoSEQ multiplex PCR. The sample shows tens of thousands of clones, 70% to 80% of them seen only once. Sequenced input: CD4+ T cells from blood buffy coats. Receptors originate from a human donor in good health.

In its sample, this clone is medium-sized (0.01 to 0.1%). V usage is TRBV7-9 and J usage is TRBJ2-7; possibly TRBD1 for D (5 bases). CDR3 size: 14 residues. Trimming removed 1 base from V and 1 base from J, with 8 bases in between. Germline assignment: CDR1 SEHNR and CDR2 FQNEAQ (reference sequence). CDR3 amino acids: CASSLDQGSYEQYV. The DNA for the CDR3 is TGTGCCAGCAGCTTAGACCAGGGATCCTACGAGCAGTACGTC.

This clone was seen only once. V gene TRBV5-1 combines with J gene TRBJ1-2; TRBD1 agrees at 10 bases. V gave up 0 bases and J gave up 7 bases; unmatched junction bases: 3. The CDR3 covers 14 residues. Germline loops: CDR1 SGHRS, CDR2 YFSETQ. The CDR3 region is CASSLEGQGLGYTF. The CDR3 region has the DNA TGCGCCAGCAGCTTGGAGGGACAGGGGCTTGGCTACACCTTC.

In its sample, this clone was seen a few times. The chain couples TRBV28 to TRBJ1-5; D may be TRBD1 (5 bases). Germline V gene sequence: CDR1 MDHEN, CDR2 SYDVKM. The CDR3 loop spans 14 amino acids. Trimming removed 6 bases from V and 5 bases from J, with 14 bases in between. The CDR3 DNA is TGTGCCAGCAGAAACCGGGGCCCTGATCAGCCCCAGCATTTT. As protein: CASRNRGPDQPQHF.

V is TRBV28 and J is TRBJ1-1; D unresolved. This CDR3 spans 12 amino acids. V lost 2 bases and J lost 7, with 8 bases in between. The germline gives CDR1 MDHEN, CDR2 SYDVKM. The CDR3: CASSLEVGEAFF. Written as DNA, the CDR3 is TGTGCCAGCAGTTTAGAAGTCGGTGAAGCTTTCTTT.

The chain employs TRBV6-6 and TRBJ2-5; the D gene is possibly TRBD1 (6 bases). This CDR3 is 15 amino acids long. Germline CDR1 reads MNHNY; CDR2 reads SVGAGI (reference sequence). The V end was cut by 8 bases, the J end by 0 bases, with 16 bases between. CDR3 protein: CASGSGTNYQETQYF. The CDR3 DNA reads TGTGCCAGCGGATCCGGGACAAACTACCAAGAGACCCAGTACTTC.

This chain uses TRBV7-3 with TRBJ2-3, with 13 bases aligning to TRBD2. Germline V gene sequence: CDR1 SGHTA, CDR2 FQGTGA. Unmatched junction bases numbered 7, after V lost 5 bases and J lost 2 bases. The CDR3 has 17 residues. The CDR3 loop is CASSPGTSGEFTDTQYF. CDR3 nucleotide sequence: TGTGCCAGCAGCCCCGGGACTAGCGGGGAGTTCACAGATACGCAGTATTTT. The full variable domain, with the rest looked up from reference TRBV7-3 and TRBJ2-3, is GAGVSQTPSNKVTEKGKYVELRCDPISGHTALYWYRQSLGQGPEFLIYFQGTGAADDSGLPNDRFFAVRPEGSVSTLKIQRTERGDSAVYLCASSPGTSGEFTDTQYFGPGTRLTVL.

This clone is a singleton in its sample. This chain links TRBV10-3 with TRBJ2-1; 9 bases map to TRBD1. Germline lookup yields CDR1 ENHRY and CDR2 SYGVKD. CDR3 size: 16 residues. Trimming removed 4 bases from V and 8 bases from J; junction bases left unmatched: 12. This CDR3 reads CAISGGKDRGVDEQFF. The CDR3 coding sequence is TGTGCCATCAGTGGGGGGAAGGACAGGGGTGTGGATGAGCAGTTCTTC.

By its share, this clone is medium-sized (0.01 to 0.1%). In DNA form, the CDR3 reads TGTGCCAGCAGCCAACAGGGGTCCTACGAGCAGTACGTC. It yields the protein CASSQQGSYEQYV. V and J are TRBV5-6 and TRBJ2-7; 7 bases align to TRBD1. The CDR3 is 13 amino acids. The ends lost 4 bases at V and 1 base at J; junction bases unmatched: 2. Germline V gene sequence: CDR1 SGHDT, CDR2 YYEEEE.

This clone was detected only a few times. The chain has TRBV6-1 and TRBJ2-1; D is unresolved. The CDR3 spans 11 residues. The V end was cut by 5 bases, the J end by 8 bases, with 7 bases between. Germline CDR1 and CDR2: MNHNS and SASEGT. This CDR3 reads CASSPFDEQFF. The CDR3 nucleotides are TGTGCCAGCAGTCCCTTCGATGAGCAGTTCTTC.

The chain recombines TRBV7-2 with TRBJ1-1, with D uncertain. This CDR3 spans 13 amino acids. Germline lookup yields CDR1 SGHTA and CDR2 FQGNSA. V shed 5 bases and J shed 7 bases, with 14 bases lying between them. The CDR3 nucleotides read TGTGCCAGCAGCCAAAGGGTAGACCGTGAAGCTTTCTTT. Residues: CASSQRVDREAFF.

This sequence joins TRBV27 and TRBJ2-4; perhaps TRBD1 as D (5 bases). Trimming stripped 0 bases from V and 0 bases from J, with 21 bases between. Per germline, CDR1 MNHEY and CDR2 SMNVEV (reference sequence). CDR3 length: 20 amino acids. The CDR3 DNA is TGTGCCAGCAGTTTATCCTACCCAACGAGACAGAGTCTAGCCAAAAACATTCAGTACTTC. It translates to CASSLSYPTRQSLAKNIQYF.

This clone has more than one count but fewer than ten. CDR3 nucleotides: TGTGCCAGCAGCTCAGGTCTTGGGGAGCAGTACTTC. This gives the protein CASSSGLGEQYF. The chain combines TRBV5-4 with TRBJ2-7; D call uncertain. V lost 3 bases to trimming and J lost 7 bases, with 11 bases between them. This CDR3 has 12 amino acids. Per germline, CDR1 SGHNT and CDR2 YYREEE (reference sequence).

This chain links TRBV4-1 with TRBJ1-4; the match to TRBD1 covers 7 bases. Germline CDR1 is MGHRA and CDR2 is YSYEKL. CDR3 length: 16 residues. J gave up 5 bases and V 3 bases, and 9 bases lay outside the gene matches. The DNA of the CDR3 is TGCGCCAGCAGCCATATCAACTACAGGGGAAATGAAAAACTGTTTTTT. It codes for CASSHINYRGNEKLFF.

The V and J genes are TRBV11-2 and TRBJ2-2; D unresolved. The CDR3 has 14 residues. V lost 3 bases and J lost 6, with 11 bases in between. Germline loops: CDR1 SGHAT, CDR2 FQNNGV. The CDR3, as DNA: TGTGCCAGCAGCTTCGCCCTGATCTCCGGGGAGCTGTTTTTT. It yields the protein CASSFALISGELFF. The full variable domain, in which reference TRBV11-2 and TRBJ2-2 provide the parts outside the CDR3, is EAGVAQSPRYKIIEKRQSVAFWCNPISGHATLYWYQQILGQGPKLLIQFQNNGVVDDSQLPKDRFSAERLKGVDSTLKIQPAKLEDSAVYLCASSFALISGELFFGEGSRLTVL.

V usage is TRBV5-5 and J usage is TRBJ2-7; TRBD2 agrees at 14 bases. The CDR3 has 14 amino acids. The ends lost 7 bases at V and 4 bases at J; junction bases unmatched: 4. The V gene's germline CDR1 is SGHKS and CDR2 YYEKEE (reference sequence). The CDR3: CASSGLAGVYEQYF. CDR3 DNA sequence: TGTGCCAGCTCGGGACTAGCGGGAGTATACGAGCAGTACTTC.

V and J are TRBV7-2 and TRBJ1-5; D call uncertain. The length of the CDR3 is 14 residues. Trimming pared 5 bases from V and 3 bases from J, leaving 11 bases between. CDR1 SGHTA and CDR2 FQGNSA come from the germline V gene. As DNA, the CDR3 is TGTGCCAGCAGCGCCGGCGGAAACAATCAGCCCCAGCATTTT. Translated, it gives CASSAGGNNQPQHF.

The chain employs TRBV11-1 and TRBJ2-1, with TRBD2 matching 9 bases. CDR1 is SGHAT and CDR2 is FQDESV in the germline V gene (reference sequence). The CDR3 has 17 amino acids. The V gene end was trimmed by 5 bases and the J gene end by 4 bases; junction bases not matched to a gene: 12. CDR3 region: CASSDPSGENSYNEQFF. CDR3 in DNA: TGTGCCAGCAGCGACCCTAGCGGGGAGAACTCGTACAATGAGCAGTTCTTC. Together with reference TRBV11-1 and TRBJ2-1, the CDR3 gives the full variable domain: EAEVAQSPRYKITEKSQAVAFWCDPISGHATLYWYRQILGQGPELLVQFQDESVVDDSQLPKDRFSAERLKGVDSTLKIQPAELGDSAMYLCASSDPSGENSYNEQFFGPGTRLTVL.

The rearrangement links TRBV6-1 to TRBJ2-1; perhaps D is TRBD1 or TRBD2 (5 bases each). The V end lost 9 bases, the J end lost 5 bases, and 14 bases lay between the germline ends. Germline V gives CDR1 MNHNS, CDR2 SASEGT. The CDR3 sequence is 13 residues long. CDR3 DNA: TGTGCCAGTACCCTGGGACCAAACAATGAGCAGTTCTTC. This codes for CASTLGPNNEQFF.

For the CDR3, the DNA is TGTGCCAGCAGCGCCGGCGACAGGTCCTACAATGAGCAGTTCTTC. It yields the protein CASSAGDRSYNEQFF. The chain employs TRBV7-2 and TRBJ2-1, with TRBD1 as a possible D gene (6 bases). V lost 5 bases to trimming and J lost 1 base, with 12 bases between them. The CDR3 spans 15 residues. CDR1 is SGHTA and CDR2 is FQGNSA in the germline V gene.

The rearrangement links TRBV27 to TRBJ2-1; TRBD2 agrees at 10 bases. V dropped 2 bases and J dropped 7; count of bases not matched to a gene: 14. CDR3 length: 18 amino acids. The germline V gene has CDR1 MNHEY and CDR2 SMNVEV (reference sequence). CDR3 region: CASSLLRSGRAGGNEQFF. Written as DNA, the CDR3 is TGTGCCAGCAGTTTACTCCGCAGCGGGAGGGCCGGTGGGAATGAGCAGTTCTTC.

The chain joins TRBV6-5 to TRBJ2-1; either TRBD1 or TRBD2 may supply D (5 bases each). Germline assignment: CDR1 MNHEY and CDR2 SVGAGI. V shed 0 bases and J shed 3 bases, with 12 bases lying between them. CDR3 size: 16 residues. The CDR3 DNA is TGTGCCAGCAGTTACTCGGGGACCTCTGACTACAATGAGCAGTTCTTC. Translated, it gives CASSYSGTSDYNEQFF.

The chain recombines TRBV6-6 with TRBJ2-5; D possibly uses TRBD1 or TRBD2 (5 bases each). CDR3 length: 15 amino acids. Germline V gene sequence: CDR1 MNHNY, CDR2 SVGAGI (reference sequence). Trimming stripped 7 bases from V and 2 bases from J, with 17 bases between. DNA of the CDR3: TGTGCCAGCACCATGAGCCCGGGGCTACAAGAGACCCAGTACTTC. Its translation: CASTMSPGLQETQYF.

V usage is TRBV25-1 and J usage is TRBJ2-2; 7 bases fit TRBD2. The CDR3 extends over 15 amino acids. CDR1 is MGHDK and CDR2 is SYGVNS in the germline V gene. Trimming at V came to 1 base and at J to 13 bases, leaving 12 bases not matched to a gene. DNA for the CDR3: TGTGCCAGCAGTGAATTGGGACTATCAACGGGAGGGCTGTTTTTT. This encodes CASSELGLSTGGLFF.

In DNA, the CDR3 is TGTGCCAGCAGTTTAGGAGGGAGCTATGGCTACACCTTC. It translates to CASSLGGSYGYTF. The V call is TRBV28, the J call TRBJ1-2; D gene uncertain. The ends were cut back, 2 bases at V and 4 bases at J, with 8 bases in the middle. The germline gives CDR1 MDHEN, CDR2 SYDVKM. The CDR3 consists of 13 residues.

The chain carries TRBV18 and TRBJ2-2; 7 bases line up with TRBD1. V shed 1 base, J shed 0 bases, and the junction held 5 bases outside the gene matches. Germline loops: CDR1 KGHSH, CDR2 LQKENI. The CDR3 length is 17 residues. CDR3 DNA: TGTGCCAGCTCACCACAAACTACAGGGGCGAACACCGGGGAGCTGTTTTTT. This codes for CASSPQTTGANTGELFF.

The chain joins TRBV11-1 to TRBJ2-2; maybe TRBD2 (5 bases). Germline V CDR1 and CDR2: SGHAT, FQDESV (reference sequence). V gave up 3 bases and J gave up 0 bases, with 8 bases separating them. This CDR3 has 15 amino acids. The CDR3 loop reads CASSFRGTNTGELFF. DNA for the CDR3: TGTGCCAGCAGCTTTCGAGGGACGAACACCGGGGAGCTGTTTTTT.

The chain uses TRBV19 and TRBJ1-4; D is undetermined. With 6 bases removed from V and 0 bases from J, the gap between germline ends came to 8 bases. The CDR3 length is 14 residues. Per germline, CDR1 LNHDA and CDR2 SQIVND (reference sequence). Here the CDR3 reads CASSRSATNEKLFF. CDR3 sequence (DNA): TGTGCCAGTAGCCGGAGTGCAACTAATGAAAAACTGTTTTTT.

The chain couples TRBV11-2 to TRBJ2-3, with a possible D match to TRBD1 (5 bases). The V end was cut by 0 bases, the J end by 14 bases, with 15 bases between. The CDR3 extends over 13 amino acids. CDR1 and CDR2 (germline): SGHAT, FQNNGV. CDR3 DNA: TGTGCCAGCAGCTTAGAATCCCAGGGTTTGGGGTATTTT. Encoded protein: CASSLESQGLGYF.

The rearrangement uses TRBV6-1 and TRBJ1-4; D gene uncertain. Per germline, CDR1 MNHNS and CDR2 SASEGT. The CDR3 totals 13 residues. With 5 bases removed from V and 7 bases from J, the gap between germline ends came to 11 bases. The CDR3 is CASSIPSIEKLFF. CDR3 coding DNA: TGTGCCAGCAGTATCCCGTCAATTGAAAAACTGTTTTTT.

This rearrangement joins TRBV5-6 to TRBJ2-3; D is ambiguous. CDR1 and CDR2 (germline): SGHDT, YYEEEE. This CDR3 has 12 residues. V gave up 0 bases and J gave up 4 bases, with 3 bases separating them. CDR3 amino acids: CASSLGADTQYF. In DNA, the CDR3 is TGTGCCAGCAGCTTGGGGGCAGATACGCAGTATTTT.

V is TRBV18 and J is TRBJ2-4, with 7 bases that match TRBD1. CDR3 length: 15 residues. Losses at the gene ends were 8 bases for V and 2 bases for J; bases not matched to a gene: 9. Germline CDR1 and CDR2: KGHSH and LQKENI. The CDR3 DNA sequence: TGTGCCAGCCGCGAACAGGGGATATCCAAAAACATTCAGTACTTC. As protein: CASREQGISKNIQYF.

This chain links TRBV7-2 with TRBJ2-3; tentatively, D is TRBD2 (6 bases). Trimming took 8 bases from V and 8 from J, leaving 20 bases between them. This CDR3 is built from 14 residues. Germline-derived CDR1 and CDR2 are SGHTA and FQGNSA. CDR3 sequence (DNA): TGTGCCAGCGCCCGGGACTCCGATGCCAGTACGCAGTATTTT. This codes for CASARDSDASTQYF.